This passage covers 3 T cell receptor beta chains from one sample sequenced in a study of blood T cell repertoires in COVID-19. Repertoires were generated with immunoSEQ multiplex PCR, while TCRdb's copy carries only in-frame clones and drops some. The table has over 250,000 clones, roughly 86% seen once. The source material was PBMCs or T cells enriched from blood (not recorded which). Every receptor here comes from a woman in her late teens or twenties who had recovered from COVID-19.

The rearrangement links TRBV29-1 to TRBJ1-2; D uncertain. The CDR3 length is 15 residues. Germline CDR1 reads SQVTM; CDR2 reads ANQGSEA. Trimming took 5 bases from V and 3 from J, leaving 19 bases between them. The CDR3 coding sequence is TGCAGCGTTTATGGTCTTCGGAGGCAAGACTATGGCTACACCTTC. The encoded protein is CSVYGLRRQDYGYTF.

The V and J genes are TRBV7-2 and TRBJ1-1; 8 bases are shared with TRBD1. The CDR3 contains 15 residues. CDR1 SGHTA and CDR2 FQGNSA come from the germline V gene. V lost 4 bases, J lost 3 bases, and 7 bases stayed unmatched. CDR3 DNA: TGTGCCAGCAGCTCCATGGACAGGGAGGACACTGAAGCTTTCTTT. Its translation: CASSSMDREDTEAFF.

The chain recombines TRBV7-2 with TRBJ1-1, with D tentatively TRBD1 (5 bases). This CDR3 is 15 amino acids long. CDR1 and CDR2 (germline): SGHTA, FQGNSA. V lost 2 bases and J lost 1, with 11 bases in between. Here the CDR3 DNA reads TGTGCCAGCAGCTTACCGGGGGTGGCGAACACTGAAGCTTTCTTT. Translation: CASSLPGVANTEAFF.